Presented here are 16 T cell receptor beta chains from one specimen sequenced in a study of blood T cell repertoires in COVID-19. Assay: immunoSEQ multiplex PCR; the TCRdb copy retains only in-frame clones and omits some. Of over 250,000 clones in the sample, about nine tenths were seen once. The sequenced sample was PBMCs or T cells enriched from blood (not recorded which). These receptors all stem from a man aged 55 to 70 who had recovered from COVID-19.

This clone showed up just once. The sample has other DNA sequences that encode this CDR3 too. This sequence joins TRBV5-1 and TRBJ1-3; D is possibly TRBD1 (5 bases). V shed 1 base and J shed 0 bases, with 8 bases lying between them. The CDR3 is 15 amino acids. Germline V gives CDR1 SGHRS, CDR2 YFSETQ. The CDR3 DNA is TGCGCCAGCAGCTTGCAGGGTAGCTCTGGAAACACCATATATTTT. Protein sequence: CASSLQGSSGNTIYF. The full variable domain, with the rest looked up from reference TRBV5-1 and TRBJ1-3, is KAGVTQTPRYLIKTRGQQVTLSCSPISGHRSVSWYQQTPGQGLQFLFEYFSETQRNKGNFPGRFSGRQFSNSRSEMNVSTLELGDSALYLCASSLQGSSGNTIYFGEGSWLTVV.

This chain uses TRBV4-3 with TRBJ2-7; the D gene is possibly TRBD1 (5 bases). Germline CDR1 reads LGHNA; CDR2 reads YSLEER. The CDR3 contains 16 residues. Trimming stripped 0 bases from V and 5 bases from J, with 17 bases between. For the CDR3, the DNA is TGCGCCAGCAGCCAAGATTTACAGGTGCCCATGAACGAGCAGTACTTC. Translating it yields CASSQDLQVPMNEQYF.

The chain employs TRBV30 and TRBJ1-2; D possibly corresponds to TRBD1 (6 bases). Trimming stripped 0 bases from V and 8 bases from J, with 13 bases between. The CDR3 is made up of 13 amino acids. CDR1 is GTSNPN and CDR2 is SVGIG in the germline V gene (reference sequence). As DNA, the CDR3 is TGTGCCTGGAGTGTAGGGGGTAATCGCGGCTACACCTTC. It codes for CAWSVGGNRGYTF. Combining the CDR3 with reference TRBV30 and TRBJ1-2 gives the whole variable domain SQTIHQWPATLVQPVGSPLSLECTVEGTSNPNLYWYRQAAGRGLQLLFYSVGIGQISSEVPQNLSASRPQDRQFILSSKKLLLSDSGFYLCAWSVGGNRGYTFGSGTRLTVV.

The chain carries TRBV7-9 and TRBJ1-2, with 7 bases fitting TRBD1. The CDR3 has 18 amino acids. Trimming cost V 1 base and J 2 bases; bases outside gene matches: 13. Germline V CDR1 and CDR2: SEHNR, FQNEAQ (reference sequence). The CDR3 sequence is CASSLGLVGGVGNYGYTF. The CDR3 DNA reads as TGTGCCAGCAGCTTAGGTTTGGTAGGGGGCGTGGGGAACTATGGCTACACCTTC. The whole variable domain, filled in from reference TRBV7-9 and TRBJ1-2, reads DTGVSQNPRHKITKRGQNVTFRCDPISEHNRLYWYRQTLGQGPEFLTYFQNEAQLEKSRLLSDRFSAERPKGSFSTLEIQRTEQGDSAMYLCASSLGLVGGVGNYGYTFGSGTRLTVV.

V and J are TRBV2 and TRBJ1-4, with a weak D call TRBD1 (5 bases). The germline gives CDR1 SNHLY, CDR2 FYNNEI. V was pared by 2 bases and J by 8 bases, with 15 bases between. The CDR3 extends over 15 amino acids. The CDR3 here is CASSESSAGGEKLFF. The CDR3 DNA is TGTGCCAGCAGTGAAAGCTCGGCGGGGGGGGAAAAACTGTTTTTT.

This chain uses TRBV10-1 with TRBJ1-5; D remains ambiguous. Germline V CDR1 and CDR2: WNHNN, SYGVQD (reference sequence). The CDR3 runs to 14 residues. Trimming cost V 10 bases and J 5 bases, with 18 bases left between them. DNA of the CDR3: TGCGCCACCCTTAATCAGGAAACCCATCAGCCCCAGCATTTT. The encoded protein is CATLNQETHQPQHF.

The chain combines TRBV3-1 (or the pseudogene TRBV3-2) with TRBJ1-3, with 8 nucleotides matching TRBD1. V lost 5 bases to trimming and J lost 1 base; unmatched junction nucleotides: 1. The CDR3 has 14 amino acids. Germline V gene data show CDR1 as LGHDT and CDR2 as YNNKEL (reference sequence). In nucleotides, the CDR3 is TGTGCCAGCAGCAACAGGGGGTCTGGAAACACCATATATTTT. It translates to CASSNRGSGNTIYF.

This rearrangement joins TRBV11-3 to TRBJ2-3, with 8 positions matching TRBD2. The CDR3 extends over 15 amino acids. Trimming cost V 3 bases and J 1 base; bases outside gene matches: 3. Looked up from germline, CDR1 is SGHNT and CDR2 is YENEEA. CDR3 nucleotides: TGTGCCAGCAGCTTGCTAGCGGGCCGCACAGATACGCAGTATTTT. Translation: CASSLLAGRTDTQYF.

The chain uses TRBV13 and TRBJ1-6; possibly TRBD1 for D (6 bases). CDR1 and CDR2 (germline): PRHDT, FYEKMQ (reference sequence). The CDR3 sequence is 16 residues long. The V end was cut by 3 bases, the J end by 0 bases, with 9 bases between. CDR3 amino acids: CASSFTGYSYNSPLHF. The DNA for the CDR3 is TGTGCCAGCAGCTTCACAGGGTACTCCTATAATTCACCCCTCCACTTT.

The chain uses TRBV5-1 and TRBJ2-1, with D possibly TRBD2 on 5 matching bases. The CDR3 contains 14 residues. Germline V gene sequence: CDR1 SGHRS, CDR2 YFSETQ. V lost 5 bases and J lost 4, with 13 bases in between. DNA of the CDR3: TGCGCCAGCAGAGTAGGTGGGAGTTACAATGAGCAGTTCTTC. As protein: CASRVGGSYNEQFF.

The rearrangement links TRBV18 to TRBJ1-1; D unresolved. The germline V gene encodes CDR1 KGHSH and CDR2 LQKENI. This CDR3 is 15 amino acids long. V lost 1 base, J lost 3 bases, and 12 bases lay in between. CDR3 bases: TGTGCCAGCTCACCACGTGGGTTTCGGGACACTGAAGCTTTCTTT. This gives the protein CASSPRGFRDTEAFF.

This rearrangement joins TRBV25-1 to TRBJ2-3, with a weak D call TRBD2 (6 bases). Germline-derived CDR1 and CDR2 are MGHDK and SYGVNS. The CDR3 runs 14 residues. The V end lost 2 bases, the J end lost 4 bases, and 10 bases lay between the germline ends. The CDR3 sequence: CASSEGGIPDTQYF. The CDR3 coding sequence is TGTGCCAGCAGTGAAGGAGGGATCCCAGATACGCAGTATTTT.

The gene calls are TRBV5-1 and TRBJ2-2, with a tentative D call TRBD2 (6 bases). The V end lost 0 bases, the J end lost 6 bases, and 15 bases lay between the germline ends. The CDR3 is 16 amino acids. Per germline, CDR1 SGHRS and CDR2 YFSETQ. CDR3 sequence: CASSLAGRRDPGELFF. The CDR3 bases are TGCGCCAGCAGCTTGGCAGGGCGGCGGGACCCCGGGGAGCTGTTTTTT.

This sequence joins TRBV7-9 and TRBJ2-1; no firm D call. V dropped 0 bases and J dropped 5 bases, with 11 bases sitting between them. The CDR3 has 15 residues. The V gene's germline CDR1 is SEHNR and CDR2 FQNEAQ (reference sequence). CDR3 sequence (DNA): TGTGCCAGCAGCTTAGCCCTATCCAGGAACAATGAGCAGTTCTTC. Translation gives CASSLALSRNNEQFF.

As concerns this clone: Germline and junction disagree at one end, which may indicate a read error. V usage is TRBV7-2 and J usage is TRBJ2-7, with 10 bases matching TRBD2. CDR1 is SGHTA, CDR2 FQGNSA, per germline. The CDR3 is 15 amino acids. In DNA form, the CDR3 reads TGTGCCAGCAGCCTAGCGGGAGACTACTCCTACGAGCAGTACTTC. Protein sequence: CASSLAGDYSYEQYF.

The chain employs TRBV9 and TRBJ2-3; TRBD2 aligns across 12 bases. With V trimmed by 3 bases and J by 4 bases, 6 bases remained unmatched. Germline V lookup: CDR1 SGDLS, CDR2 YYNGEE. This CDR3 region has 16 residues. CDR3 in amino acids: CASSASGGEAADTQYF. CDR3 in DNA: TGTGCCAGCAGCGCTAGCGGGGGGGAGGCTGCAGATACGCAGTATTTT.